Each of the 8 T cell receptor beta chains below was sequenced from the same sample in a study of control samples from healthy donors and cancer patients. Using immunoSEQ multiplex PCR, the repertoire was profiled, and TCRdb retains in-frame clones only, with some absent. The sample holds 25,000 to 35,000 clones; 79% are singletons and the top ten take around 20%. The sample was PBMCs. Every receptor here comes from a man in his sixties with head and neck cancer.

The gene calls are TRBV29-1 and TRBJ2-2; D is uncertain. Germline CDR1 and CDR2: SQVTM and ANQGSEA. The V and J ends lost 0 bases and 4 bases respectively, with 9 bases between them. The CDR3 contains 14 residues. In DNA form, the CDR3 reads TGCAGCGTTGAAGATCTGGGGTTCACCGGGGAGCTGTTTTTT. Its protein is CSVEDLGFTGELFF.

The rearrangement joins TRBV29-1 to TRBJ1-5, with TRBD1 as a possible D gene (6 bases). The CDR3 runs to 13 residues. V was shortened by 3 bases and J by 5 bases, with 11 bases between the two germline ends. Per germline, CDR1 SQVTM and CDR2 ANQGSEA. In DNA, the CDR3 is TGCAGCGTTGAGGCAGGGGAGCATCAGCCCCAGCATTTT. Translating it yields CSVEAGEHQPQHF.

This chain joins TRBV10-3 and TRBJ1-1; a possible D gene is TRBD1 (6 bases). The CDR3 loop spans 12 amino acids. Deletions cut 8 bases from V and 7 bases from J, with 14 bases between. Germline values: CDR1 ENHRY, CDR2 SYGVKD. As DNA, the CDR3 is TGTGCCATCGGCGGGGGCGGGAATGAAGCTTTCTTT. It yields the protein CAIGGGGNEAFF.

The CDR3 DNA reads TGTGCCAGCAGTTTAGGGGCAGGGATAAGCACAGATACGCAGTATTTT. Protein sequence: CASSLGAGISTDTQYF. The V and J genes are TRBV28 and TRBJ2-3, with D maybe TRBD1 (5 bases). The length of the CDR3 is 16 residues. V shed 2 bases and J shed 0 bases, with 12 bases lying between them. Germline CDR1 is MDHEN and CDR2 is SYDVKM.

This clone is large (0.1 to 1%). J is TRBJ1-3 and V is TRBV28; the D is unclear. V lost 6 bases and J lost 0, with 12 bases in between. CDR1 is MDHEN and CDR2 is SYDVKM in the germline V gene. The CDR3 contains 15 residues. The chain's CDR3 is CASRGRLRSGNTIYF. CDR3 nucleotide sequence: TGTGCCAGCAGGGGCAGGCTCCGCTCTGGAAACACCATATATTTT.

The chain couples TRBV18 to TRBJ1-2; the match to TRBD1 covers 7 bases. The V and J ends lost 6 bases and 4 bases, in that order; junction bases with no gene match: 14. This CDR3 has 16 residues. Germline CDR1 KGHSH, CDR2 LQKENI. The CDR3 loop is CASSPGTADVSYGYTF. Written as DNA, the CDR3 is TGTGCCAGCTCCCCAGGGACAGCTGACGTGTCCTATGGCTACACCTTC.

This clone was recorded only once. The chain employs TRBV27 and TRBJ2-7; D might be TRBD1 (6 bases). This CDR3 has 17 amino acids. Trimming pared 5 bases from V and 0 bases from J, leaving 20 bases between. Germline CDR1 and CDR2: MNHEY and SMNVEV (reference sequence). The CDR3 bases are TGTGCCAGCAGTGCCCAGACAGGTTACCATTTCTCCTACGAGCAGTACTTC. As protein: CASSAQTGYHFSYEQYF.

This clone rates as large. V is TRBV5-6 and J is TRBJ1-5; D may be TRBD1 (6 bases). This CDR3 has 17 amino acids. V lost 0 bases and J 0 bases, leaving 13 bases between the germline ends. Per the germline V gene, CDR1 is SGHDT and CDR2 is YYEEEE. The CDR3 spells CASSLAAGAYSNQPQHF. CDR3 DNA: TGTGCCAGCAGCTTGGCCGCGGGGGCTTATAGCAATCAGCCCCAGCATTTT.